The entry below gives a single TCR beta chain sequence along with its context. In the study's own analysis: Reference gene primer amplification gave nucleated cell count estimates. Assay: immunoSEQ multiplex PCR; the TCRdb copy retains only in-frame clones and omits some. V, J and clone size reflect that table, while D and trimming were determined from the DNA. The sample has fewer than 250,000 clones, around four fifths seen once. The data derive from a study of blood T cell repertoires in COVID-19. For the study at large: Both acute and convalescent COVID-19 samples were obtained from the United States, Italy and Spain. The cDNA or gDNA used as material had been derived from T cells, B-cell-depleted T cells, or PBMCs.

This CDR3 spans 13 amino acids. Germline trimming cut 7 bases from V and 2 bases from J; bases unmatched to any gene: 4. Germline-derived CDR1 and CDR2 are SNHLY and FYNNEI. This sequence was found in a woman aged 55-69 years with active or convalescent COVID-19. The rearrangement uses TRBV2 and TRBJ1-1; 7 nucleotides line up with TRBD1. The sequenced sample was peripheral blood. The CDR3 DNA follows: TGTGCCAGCACCCAGGGGGAAAACACTGAAGCTTTCTTT. It specifies CASTQGENTEAFF.